The next 18 T cell receptor beta chains were all read from a single sample in a study of T-cell reconstitution after alpha-beta-depleted transplantation in children (dated by TCRdb to the mid-2010s). This sample's treatment or condition label indicates: allogeneic hematopoietic cell transplantation with graft depleted of TCRalphabeta T cells and CD19 B cells. Library preparation used PCR. Sequencing took place on an Illumina HiSeq 2500. TCR libraries were prepared with molecular barcoding, using unique molecular identifiers to normalize TCRbeta repertoire quantification. TCRdb reran the public reads through fastp at Q25 and MiXCR, keeping productive beta chains. Each record represents a unique CDR3 protein, reported with the most common genes and DNA among its rows. Counted in this sample were about 440,000 distinct CDR3 sequences; over 40% of them appeared once. Around a quarter of the sample is held by the ten biggest clonotypes.

The sample was PBMCs, taken before TCRalphabeta/CD19-depleted stem cell transplant. These receptors were taken from a girl between 2 and 10 years old with aplastic anemia, due to receive a stem cell transplant.

This rearrangement joins TRBV5-5 to TRBJ1-1; D gene unclear. The CDR3 is 15 residues long. Trimming removed 3 bases at V and 0 bases at J, with 12 bases between. Germline V gene data show CDR1 as SGHKS and CDR2 as YYEKEE (reference sequence). CDR3 residues: CASSSYSTMNTEAFF. The DNA of the CDR3 is TGTGCCAGCAGCTCATACAGTACGATGAACACTGAAGCTTTCTTT.

At least ten counts were recorded for this clonotype. V usage is TRBV5-1 and J usage is TRBJ2-5; 9 bases agree with TRBD1. The V and J ends lost 5 bases and 3 bases, in that order; junction bases with no gene match: 8. This CDR3 region has 15 residues. Germline V lookup: CDR1 SGHRS, CDR2 YFSETQ. DNA of the CDR3: TGCGCCAGCAGTCCTCTGGGACAGGGTAAAGAGACCCAGTACTTC. Protein product: CASSPLGQGKETQYF.

This clonotype was seen a few times. The gene calls are TRBV18 and TRBJ2-3, with D perhaps TRBD2 (5 bases). Trimming cost V 6 bases and J 0 bases, with 16 bases left between them. The CDR3 sequence is 16 residues long. Germline values: CDR1 KGHSH, CDR2 LQKENI. The CDR3 reads CASSPRTGFSTDTQYF. The CDR3 region has the DNA TGTGCCAGCTCGCCCAGGACGGGGTTTAGCACAGATACGCAGTATTTT.

CDR3 in amino acids: CSALAGDGETQYF. DNA for the CDR3: TGCAGTGCTCTAGCGGGAGATGGAGAGACCCAGTACTTC. The V gene is TRBV20-1, the J gene TRBJ2-5; TRBD2 matches at 10 bases. Per germline, CDR1 DFQATT and CDR2 SNEGSKA (reference sequence). V shed 5 bases, J shed 4 bases, and the junction held 4 bases outside the gene matches. CDR3 length: 13 residues.

This clonotype was seen only a few times. The chain links TRBV10-3 to TRBJ2-1; D call uncertain. Trimming took off 3 bases at V and 0 bases at J, with 9 bases between the two ends. CDR1 is ENHRY, CDR2 SYGVKD, per germline. The CDR3 is 15 amino acids. DNA of the CDR3: TGTGCCATCAGTGACCTCCCGAGCTCCTACAATGAGCAGTTCTTC. Amino acids: CAISDLPSSYNEQFF.

This clonotype has at least ten counts. The CDR3 sequence is CASSPPRQGRYEQYF. The CDR3 DNA sequence: TGTGCCAGCAGCCCACCCCGACAGGGTCGTTACGAGCAGTACTTC. The rearrangement links TRBV12-3 or TRBV12-4 to TRBJ2-7, with 7 bases identical to TRBD1. Trimming took 6 bases from V and 4 from J; bases not matched to a gene: 12. The CDR3 is made up of 15 amino acids.

This chain connects TRBV28 to TRBJ2-7, with D hard to call. The CDR3 loop spans 12 amino acids. In germline, CDR1 is MDHEN, CDR2 SYDVKM. V was cut by 2 bases and J by 6 bases, with 8 bases left in between. The CDR3 coding sequence is TGTGCCAGCAGTTTAGAAATACGCGAGCAGTACTTC. It is translated as CASSLEIREQYF.

This clonotype was counted many times. The J gene is TRBJ2-3, the V gene TRBV4-3, with TRBD2 matching 10 bases. This CDR3 is built from 15 residues. V dropped 1 base and J dropped 4; count of bases not matched to a gene: 2. The germline V gene has CDR1 LGHNA and CDR2 YSLEER. The DNA of the CDR3 is TGCGCCAGCAGCCAAGCTAGCGGGAGTGCAGATACGCAGTATTTT. The encoded protein is CASSQASGSADTQYF.

This chain links TRBV29-1 with TRBJ2-7; D not certain. Germline V gene lookup returns CDR1 SQVTM and CDR2 ANQGSEA. Trimming left V 8 bases short and J 0 bases short, with 14 bases between. The CDR3 has 13 residues. The CDR3 reads CSFIPASSYEQYF. CDR3 coding DNA: TGCAGCTTTATTCCGGCCAGCTCCTACGAGCAGTACTTC.

DNA for the CDR3: TGCGCCAGCAGCGGTCGACTAGCGGGAGTTACGGATACGCAGTATTTT. Translated: CASSGRLAGVTDTQYF. The chain links TRBV4-1 to TRBJ2-3; 12 bases fit TRBD2. J was trimmed by 6 bases and V by 5 bases; bases with no gene match: 9. Germline CDR1 MGHRA, CDR2 YSYEKL. The CDR3 runs to 16 residues.

V gene TRBV6-1 combines with J gene TRBJ2-3; 7 nucleotides align to TRBD1. The CDR3 covers 13 residues. Losses at the gene ends were 6 bases for V and 11 bases for J; bases not matched to a gene: 11. CDR1 is MNHNS, CDR2 SASEGT, per germline. The CDR3 region is CASRMNTGEMQYF. The CDR3 region has the DNA TGTGCCAGCAGGATGAACACAGGGGAGATGCAGTATTTT.

The J gene is TRBJ1-1, the V gene TRBV20-1; 8 bases fit TRBD1. The CDR3 has 15 residues. CDR1 and CDR2 from the germline V gene are DFQATT and SNEGSKA (reference sequence). The J segment lost 5 bases and the V segment lost 1 base, leaving 9 bases of the junction unmatched. CDR3 sequence: CSARGNRGEKTEAFF. The CDR3, as DNA: TGCAGTGCTAGAGGGAACAGGGGGGAGAAGACTGAAGCTTTCTTT.

The CDR3 reads CASSSGQGLNTEAFF. CDR3 DNA sequence: TGTGCCAGCAGCTCGGGACAGGGCTTGAACACTGAAGCTTTCTTT. This chain links TRBV7-6 with TRBJ1-1, with 9 bases that match TRBD1. Germline loops: CDR1 SGHVS, CDR2 FNYEAQ. V dropped 4 bases and J dropped 0; count of bases not matched to a gene: 3. This CDR3 comprises 15 residues. The full variable domain, its missing parts supplied by reference TRBV7-6 and TRBJ1-1, is GAGVSQSPRYKVTKRGQDVALRCDPISGHVSLYWYRQALGQGPEFLTYFNYEAQQDKSGLPNDRFSAERPEGSISTLTIQRTEQRDSAMYRCASSSGQGLNTEAFFGQGTRLTVV.

This clonotype occurred a few times. This sequence joins TRBV6-2 or TRBV6-3 and TRBJ2-3; TRBD2 matches 14 bases. Germline trimming cut 7 bases from V and 1 base from J; bases unmatched to any gene: 4. This CDR3 contains 16 residues. In germline, CDR1 is MNHEY, CDR2 SVGEGT. The CDR3 protein is CASKTSGRGGTDTQYF. The CDR3 DNA sequence: TGTGCCAGCAAGACTAGCGGGAGGGGAGGCACAGATACGCAGTATTTT.

V and J are TRBV4-1 and TRBJ1-2, with D possibly matching TRBD1 (5 bases). The CDR3 totals 15 residues. Trimming shortened V by 4 bases and J by 8 bases, and 20 bases separated the two germline ends. The V gene's germline CDR1 is MGHRA and CDR2 YSYEKL. CDR3 region: CASSLKIGALGGYTF. The CDR3 DNA sequence: TGCGCCAGCAGCCTGAAGATCGGGGCCCTTGGGGGCTACACCTTC.

The V gene is TRBV7-9, the J gene TRBJ2-5; TRBD2 aligns across 8 bases. The germline V gene has CDR1 SEHNR and CDR2 FQNEAQ (reference sequence). CDR3 length: 14 amino acids. With V trimmed by 5 bases and J by 7 bases, 9 bases remained unmatched. CDR3: CASSTGGRGGTQYF. DNA of the CDR3: TGTGCCAGCAGCACGGGGGGGCGAGGCGGGACCCAGTACTTC.

The rearrangement joins TRBV7-9 to TRBJ2-7; D remains unclear. The CDR3 covers 14 residues. Trimming left V 1 base short and J 2 bases short, with 9 bases between. In germline, CDR1 is SEHNR, CDR2 FQNEAQ (reference sequence). CDR3 protein: CASSLGDPTYEQYF. CDR3 bases: TGTGCCAGCAGCTTAGGGGATCCCACCTACGAGCAGTACTTC.

The chain joins TRBV20-1 to TRBJ2-7; either TRBD1 or TRBD2 may fit D (5 bases each). V was clipped by 2 bases and J by 7 bases, with 18 bases between them. From germline, CDR1 is DFQATT and CDR2 SNEGSKA (reference sequence). The CDR3 loop spans 14 amino acids. CDR3 bases: TGCAGTGCTAGAACCGGGACCGGTGCTCTGGAGCAGTACTTC. Protein product: CSARTGTGALEQYF.